This passage covers 30 T cell receptor beta chains from one sample sequenced in a study of cytomegalovirus exposure and HLA in healthy donors. Generated by immunoSEQ multiplex PCR, the TCRdb table keeps only in-frame clones and is missing some. The table includes approximately 270,000 clones, about 86% detected once. Sequencing was performed on PBMCs. The source of these receptors is a woman in her late teens or twenties in good health and CMV-seronegative.

This clone was counted a single time. The gene calls are TRBV12-5 and TRBJ2-5, with no clear D. Germline V gene lookup returns CDR1 LGHNT and CDR2 FRNRAP. CDR3 size: 13 residues. V gave up 2 bases and J gave up 3 bases, with 7 bases separating them. The CDR3 sequence: CASGLRLEETQYF. CDR3 nucleotide sequence: TGTGCTAGTGGTTTGCGGCTAGAAGAGACCCAGTACTTC.

This sequence joins TRBV10-3 and TRBJ2-4, with TRBD2 as a possible D gene (5 bases). Germline assignment: CDR1 ENHRY and CDR2 SYGVKD. V was shortened by 10 bases and J by 0 bases, with 16 bases between the two germline ends. There are 15 residues in the CDR3. The CDR3 DNA is TGTGCCACCCGGCGCGGAGAGGGAGCCAAAAACATTCAGTACTTC. Translated: CATRRGEGAKNIQYF.

This clone was seen only a few times. The chain has TRBV7-2 and TRBJ2-7; 8 bases match TRBD1. V dropped 3 bases and J dropped 7; count of bases not matched to a gene: 8. The CDR3 is 14 amino acids. Germline V gene sequence: CDR1 SGHTA, CDR2 FQGNSA. CDR3 DNA sequence: TGTGCCAGCAGCTTTAGCCAGGGGGCTGGTGAGCAGTACTTC. Protein product: CASSFSQGAGEQYF.

The rearrangement uses TRBV18 and TRBJ1-1; D not certain. Trimming stripped 4 bases from V and 3 bases from J, with 6 bases between. The CDR3 runs 12 residues. Germline values: CDR1 KGHSH, CDR2 LQKENI. In DNA, the CDR3 is TGTGCCAGCTCACAGGGAGACACTGAAGCTTTCTTT. This gives the protein CASSQGDTEAFF.

With respect to this clone: Other DNA sequences in this specimen translate into the identical CDR3. The CDR3 region is CASSPPVADTQYF. DNA for the CDR3: TGTGCCAGCTCACCCCCAGTTGCAGATACGCAGTATTTT. The chain recombines TRBV18 with TRBJ2-3; D remains unclear. Germline CDR1 and CDR2: KGHSH and LQKENI. The CDR3 contains 13 residues. V dropped 3 bases and J dropped 4 bases, with 8 bases sitting between them.

This sequence joins TRBV7-2 and TRBJ2-7; 8 positions agree with TRBD1. Germline CDR1 is SGHTA and CDR2 is FQGNSA. The junction had 17 bases not matched to a gene; V was cut back by 5 bases and J by 5 bases. The CDR3 covers 17 residues. CDR3 loop: CASSPSKQGVVFHEQYF. The DNA for the CDR3 is TGTGCCAGCAGCCCCAGTAAACAGGGGGTGGTCTTCCACGAGCAGTACTTC.

CDR3 in amino acids: CAWSSSGEEAFF. DNA of the CDR3: TGTGCCTGGAGTAGTTCAGGGGAGGAAGCTTTCTTT. The chain has TRBV30 and TRBJ1-1; tentative D call: TRBD1 (6 bases). The V end lost 2 bases, the J end lost 8 bases, and 12 bases lay between the germline ends. The CDR3 has 12 residues. The V gene's germline CDR1 is GTSNPN and CDR2 SVGIG (reference sequence).

There are a few counts of this clone. The J gene is TRBJ1-1, the V gene TRBV2; 9 bases match TRBD1. This CDR3 has 13 amino acids. After removal of 10 bases from V and 3 bases from J, the junction contained 6 bases not matched to a gene. The V gene's germline CDR1 is SNHLY and CDR2 FYNNEI. The CDR3 reads CATSTGGHTEAFF. The CDR3 DNA is TGTGCCACTTCGACAGGGGGGCACACTGAAGCTTTCTTT.

This clone appeared a single time. The V call is TRBV5-6, the J call TRBJ2-1; TRBD1 matches at 8 bases. The CDR3 is 15 amino acids. V lost 3 bases, J lost 3 bases, and 5 bases stayed unmatched. CDR1 is SGHDT, CDR2 YYEEEE, per germline. As DNA, the CDR3 is TGTGCCAGCAGCTCCGACAGGGGCCGCTACAATGAGCAGTTCTTC. This gives the protein CASSSDRGRYNEQFF.

The chain carries TRBV7-2 and TRBJ2-5, with D unclear. The CDR3 contains 15 residues. V lost 1 base and J lost 4, with 13 bases in between. The V gene's germline CDR1 is SGHTA and CDR2 FQGNSA. This chain's CDR3 is CASSLGPPGRETQYF. DNA of the CDR3: TGTGCCAGCAGCTTAGGCCCTCCGGGTCGAGAGACCCAGTACTTC.

CDR3 coding DNA: TGTGCCTGGAGCCGACAGGACTTCTCCTATAATTCACCCCTCCACTTT. It specifies CAWSRQDFSYNSPLHF. The chain recombines TRBV30 with TRBJ1-6, with D possibly being TRBD1 (6 bases). The germline V gene encodes CDR1 GTSNPN and CDR2 SVGIG (reference sequence). V dropped 3 bases and J dropped 0 bases, with 12 bases sitting between them. CDR3 size: 16 residues.

The gene calls are TRBV30 and TRBJ2-1; possibly TRBD1 for D (6 bases). CDR3 length: 13 residues. In germline, CDR1 is GTSNPN, CDR2 SVGIG (reference sequence). The ends were cut back, 4 bases at V and 6 bases at J, with 13 bases in the middle. In nucleotides, the CDR3 is TGTGCCTGGATTTCACAGGGTCCCAATGAGCAGTTCTTC. This codes for CAWISQGPNEQFF.

Concerning this clone: Other DNA sequences from this sample encode an identical CDR3 as well. The chain links TRBV2 to TRBJ1-1, with D unclear. Per the germline V gene, CDR1 is SNHLY and CDR2 is FYNNEI. This CDR3 region has 11 residues. V shed 8 bases and J shed 3 bases, with 7 bases lying between them. Here the CDR3 DNA reads TGTGCCAGCCGCTATCACACTGAAGCTTTCTTT. It codes for CASRYHTEAFF.

The genes are TRBV5-4 and TRBJ2-2; D is perhaps TRBD1 (5 bases). The CDR3 has 15 residues. Germline loops: CDR1 SGHNT, CDR2 YYREEE (reference sequence). V was pared by 6 bases and J by 3 bases, with 15 bases between. CDR3 nucleotides: TGTGCCAGCAAAGAGGTACAGGACGACACCGGGGAGCTGTTTTTT. It yields the protein CASKEVQDDTGELFF. The complete variable domain, with remaining parts taken from reference TRBV5-4 and TRBJ2-2, reads ETGVTQSPTHLIKTRGQQVTLRCSSQSGHNTVSWYQQALGQGPQFIFQYYREEENGRGNFPPRFSGLQFPNYSSELNVNALELDDSALYLCASKEVQDDTGELFFGEGSRLTVL.

V usage is TRBV11-3 and J usage is TRBJ2-2; TRBD1 matches 7 bases. The V and J ends lost 5 bases and 6 bases, in that order; junction bases with no gene match: 6. CDR1 and CDR2 from the germline V gene are SGHNT and YENEEA. The length of the CDR3 is 14 residues. The CDR3 DNA follows: TGTGCCAGCAGCCGCGGGCAGGGGGCCGGGGAGCTGTTTTTT. This translates into CASSRGQGAGELFF.

The DNA for the CDR3 is TGTGCCAGCAGTTTACTGGGCGGGTCTGAACAAGATACGCAGTATTTT. It specifies CASSLLGGSEQDTQYF. The chain joins TRBV27 to TRBJ2-3; D is perhaps TRBD2 (5 bases). From germline, CDR1 is MNHEY and CDR2 SMNVEV (reference sequence). The germline V and J ends were trimmed by 2 bases and 5 bases, with 17 bases remaining between them. The CDR3 sequence is 16 residues long.

V usage is TRBV28 and J usage is TRBJ1-3; D might be TRBD1 (6 bases). The germline V gene encodes CDR1 MDHEN and CDR2 SYDVKM. Trimming removed 7 bases from V and 0 bases from J, with 13 bases in between. This CDR3 contains 15 residues. CDR3 sequence (DNA): TGTGCCAGCACCGCGGACAGCCGCTCTGGAAACACCATATATTTT. Amino acid sequence: CASTADSRSGNTIYF.

V and J are TRBV7-2 and TRBJ1-1, with 8 bases fitting TRBD1. The germline V gene encodes CDR1 SGHTA and CDR2 FQGNSA. J lost 11 bases, V lost 3 bases, and 8 bases had no gene match. The CDR3 has 13 residues. CDR3 nucleotides: TGTGCCAGCAGCTTCGCCGAAAGGACAGGGGCTTTCTTT. Translating gives CASSFAERTGAFF. The full variable domain, rest sourced from reference TRBV7-2 and TRBJ1-1, is GAGVSQSPSNKVTEKGKDVELRCDPISGHTALYWYRQSLGQGLEFLIYFQGNSAPDKSGLPSDRFSAERTGGSVSTLTIQRTQQEDSAVYLCASSFAERTGAFFGQGTRLTVV.

The chain recombines TRBV4-1 with TRBJ2-7, with 7 bases that match TRBD1. This CDR3 comprises 14 residues. Per germline, CDR1 MGHRA and CDR2 YSYEKL. The ends lost 1 base at V and 4 bases at J; junction bases unmatched: 4. The CDR3 sequence is CASSQGGGQYEQYF. The CDR3 region has the DNA TGCGCCAGCAGCCAAGGAGGGGGACAGTACGAGCAGTACTTC.

J is TRBJ2-3 and V is TRBV29-1; no reliable D call. Germline V gene data show CDR1 as SQVTM and CDR2 as ANQGSEA. Deletions cut 0 bases from V and 6 bases from J, with 7 bases between. The CDR3 loop spans 12 amino acids. In DNA, the CDR3 is TGCAGCGTTGAAGAACGCCAGGATACGCAGTATTTT. This sequence encodes CSVEERQDTQYF.

The chain recombines TRBV9 with TRBJ2-7, with 11 positions matching TRBD2. V shed 4 bases and J 4 bases; nucleotides not matched to a gene: 7. CDR1 and CDR2 from the germline V gene are SGDLS and YYNGEE. The CDR3 spans 15 residues. The CDR3 loop reads CASSPTLAGAYEQYF. The CDR3 bases are TGTGCCAGCAGCCCGACACTAGCGGGAGCTTACGAGCAGTACTTC.

CDR3 DNA sequence: TGCGCCAGCAGGGGTAGGACTAGCGGGAGCTACGAGCAGTACTTC. It encodes CASRGRTSGSYEQYF. This rearrangement joins TRBV5-1 to TRBJ2-7, with 13 bases aligning to TRBD2. CDR3 size: 15 residues. Germline V lookup: CDR1 SGHRS, CDR2 YFSETQ. The V segment lost 5 bases and the J segment 3 bases; nucleotides outside the gene matches: 5.

The chain employs TRBV30 and TRBJ2-7; TRBD2 is a possible D gene (5 bases). Germline V gives CDR1 GTSNPN, CDR2 SVGIG (reference sequence). The V end lost 3 bases, the J end lost 3 bases, and 12 bases lay between the germline ends. The CDR3 has 13 amino acids. CDR3 amino acids: CAWSMGVYYEQYF. The CDR3 DNA reads TGTGCCTGGAGCATGGGAGTTTACTACGAGCAGTACTTC.

This clone was counted a single time. J is TRBJ1-1 and V is TRBV5-1; TRBD1 matches at 7 bases. The CDR3 spans 15 residues. Germline V gene lookup returns CDR1 SGHRS and CDR2 YFSETQ. The trim removed 6 bases at V and 4 bases at J, leaving 12 bases unmatched. The CDR3 nucleotides read TGCGCCAGCATCCAGAGCACAGGGGCGGGCACTGAAGCTTTCTTT. It encodes CASIQSTGAGTEAFF. The full variable domain, in which reference TRBV5-1 and TRBJ1-1 provide the parts outside the CDR3, is KAGVTQTPRYLIKTRGQQVTLSCSPISGHRSVSWYQQTPGQGLQFLFEYFSETQRNKGNFPGRFSGRQFSNSRSEMNVSTLELGDSALYLCASIQSTGAGTEAFFGQGTRLTVV.

The chain combines TRBV30 with TRBJ1-5; 7 nucleotides agree with TRBD1. V dropped 0 bases and J dropped 4; count of bases not matched to a gene: 6. CDR1 is GTSNPN, CDR2 SVGIG, per germline (reference sequence). This CDR3 region has 15 residues. The CDR3 spells CAWSVRRGPNQPQHF. The CDR3 DNA reads as TGTGCCTGGAGTGTACGGAGGGGGCCGAATCAGCCCCAGCATTTT.

This chain links TRBV27 with TRBJ2-5; TRBD2 matches 16 bases. The junction had 9 bases not matched to a gene; V was cut back by 6 bases and J by 5 bases. This CDR3 spans 17 amino acids. Germline lookup yields CDR1 MNHEY and CDR2 SMNVEV (reference sequence). CDR3 loop: CASSPMGLAGGLETQYF. CDR3 coding DNA: TGTGCCAGCAGCCCAATGGGACTAGCGGGGGGGCTGGAGACCCAGTACTTC.

J is TRBJ2-7 and V is TRBV28; 7 bases are a match to TRBD1. In germline, CDR1 is MDHEN, CDR2 SYDVKM. The CDR3 loop spans 13 amino acids. After removal of 7 bases from V and 3 bases from J, the junction contained 6 bases not matched to a gene. CDR3 nucleotides: TGTGCCAGCATTTCCGGGACAGACTACGAGCAGTACTTC. Protein: CASISGTDYEQYF. The variable domain in full, completed from reference TRBV28 and TRBJ2-7, reads DVKVTQSSRYLVKRTGEKVFLECVQDMDHENMFWYRQDPGLGLRLIYFSYDVKMKEKGDIPEGYSVSREKKERFSLILESASTNQTSMYLCASISGTDYEQYFGPGTRLTVT.

The genes are TRBV5-6 and TRBJ1-2, with D possibly TRBD1 on 6 matching bases. Looked up from germline, CDR1 is SGHDT and CDR2 is YYEEEE. Trimming cost V 4 bases and J 0 bases, with 16 bases left between them. The CDR3 contains 16 residues. CDR3 sequence (DNA): TGTGCCAGCAGCCCAGGGGAGGGGGAAACTAACTATGGCTACACCTTC. It encodes CASSPGEGETNYGYTF.

The chain couples TRBV2 to TRBJ2-1; possible D gene TRBD1, 6 bases. Germline V CDR1 and CDR2: SNHLY, FYNNEI. CDR3 length: 19 amino acids. V lost 7 bases to trimming and J lost 0 bases, with 25 bases between them. CDR3 DNA: TGTGCCAGCAACGCAGGGGCAGATACAAGGAAGAGCTCCTACAATGAGCAGTTCTTC. It yields the protein CASNAGADTRKSSYNEQFF.

The rearrangement links TRBV29-1 to TRBJ2-3, with 10 bases that match TRBD1. The CDR3 is 14 residues long. CDR1 and CDR2 from the germline V gene are SQVTM and ANQGSEA. The CDR3: CSIPDRGLTDTQYF. In DNA form, the CDR3 reads TGCAGTATTCCAGACAGGGGGCTTACAGATACGCAGTATTTT.